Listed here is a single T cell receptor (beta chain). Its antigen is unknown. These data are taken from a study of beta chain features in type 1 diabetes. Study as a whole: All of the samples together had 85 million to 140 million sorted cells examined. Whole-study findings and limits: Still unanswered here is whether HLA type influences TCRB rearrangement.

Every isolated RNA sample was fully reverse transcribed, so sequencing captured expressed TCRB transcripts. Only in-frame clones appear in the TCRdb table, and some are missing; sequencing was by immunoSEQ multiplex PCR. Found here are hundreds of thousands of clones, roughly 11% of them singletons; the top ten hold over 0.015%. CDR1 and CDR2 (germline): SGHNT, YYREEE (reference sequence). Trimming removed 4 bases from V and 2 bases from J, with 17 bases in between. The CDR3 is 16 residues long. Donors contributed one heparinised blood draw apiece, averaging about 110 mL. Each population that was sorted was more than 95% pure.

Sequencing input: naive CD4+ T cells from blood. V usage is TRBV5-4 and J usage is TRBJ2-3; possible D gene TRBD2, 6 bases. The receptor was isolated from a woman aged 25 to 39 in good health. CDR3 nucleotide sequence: TGTGCCAGCAGCCTCCCAGGAGGGCCTGTCACAGATACGCAGTATTTT. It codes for CASSLPGGPVTDTQYF.